This T cell receptor (beta chain) was captured in a study of shared clonotypes between healthy human individuals. As for the study in general: Per donor, three plates held CD4 naive cells, three held CD4 memory, two held CD8 naive and one held CD8 memory.

The germline gives CDR1 SEHNR, CDR2 FQNEAQ (reference sequence). Trimming left V 5 bases short and J 2 bases short, with 18 bases between. CDR3 length: 16 amino acids. Several immunoSEQ 96-well plates shared each subset's DNA, each plate a replicate. The DNA input per sorted-subset replicate PCR was 150 to 200 ng, corresponding to 25,000 to 35,000 T cell genomes. Profiled with immunoSEQ multiplex PCR; TCRdb holds only in-frame clones, not every one. Of 2 million to 3 million clones listed, under 95% are singletons. The sequencing sample was made of naive CD4+ T cells from PBMCs. Subset defined: CD45RA+ positively selected. The chain links TRBV7-9 to TRBJ1-1; no clear D. This clonotype originated in a young man in good health. Some clones in this sample may be carry-over from other donors' samples. CDR3 in DNA: TGTGCCAGCAGCCCCCGCCTCTCGGCCGGAAACACTGAAGCTTTCTTT. The encoded protein is CASSPRLSAGNTEAFF.